This T cell receptor beta chain was observed in a study of CD8+CD57+ T cells in acquired aplastic anemia. Note on this clonotype: Its target is not known.

Points from the study as a whole: Patients and controls shared 25 to 30 CD8+ CDR3 sequences.

Genomic DNA, serving as template, underwent TCR beta VDJ and CDR3 profiling. In TCRdb, the reads were re-called with MiXCR into one record per CDR3 protein. The table shows about 64,000 distinct CDR3 sequences, with around 55% occurring only once. The CDR3 is 13 amino acids. Germline values: CDR1 SGHVS, CDR2 FNYEAQ. Trimming removed 3 bases at V and 4 bases at J, with 9 bases between. Sequencing used sorted CD4+, CD8+, or CD8+CD57+ T cells (not recorded which) from PBMCs. This sequence joins TRBV7-6 and TRBJ1-1; TRBD1 might be the D (6 bases). This TCR derives from a human donor in good health, serving as a control. The CDR3 region is CASSLVRGTEAFF. The DNA of the CDR3 is TGTGCCAGCAGCTTGGTCAGGGGCACTGAAGCTTTCTTT.